One T cell receptor beta chain is described in this entry. What it recognizes is unknown. This record belongs to a study of T cell responses to AZD1222 COVID-19 vaccine. Study outcomes and limitations: Nearly half of the spike-specific TCRs reportedly recognize variant regions that carry no mutations. There were repertoire samples only from the period after the peak T cell response.

Germline V gene sequence: CDR1 SGHNT, CDR2 YYREEE (reference sequence). The CDR3 is made up of 16 amino acids. The ends lost 4 bases at V and 0 bases at J; junction bases unmatched: 6. Method: immunoSEQ multiplex PCR; TCRdb's copy keeps in-frame clones and lacks some. The table lists about 97,000 clones, approximately 91% of them singletons. Sample: peripheral blood, taken on day 0 of AZD1222 vaccination. The chain links TRBV5-4 to TRBJ1-3, with 8 bases identical to TRBD1. The TCR was taken from an adult in good health. CDR3 DNA: TGTGCCAGCAGCCGCGGACAGGGCCCCTCTGGAAACACCATATATTTT. Translated, it gives CASSRGQGPSGNTIYF.